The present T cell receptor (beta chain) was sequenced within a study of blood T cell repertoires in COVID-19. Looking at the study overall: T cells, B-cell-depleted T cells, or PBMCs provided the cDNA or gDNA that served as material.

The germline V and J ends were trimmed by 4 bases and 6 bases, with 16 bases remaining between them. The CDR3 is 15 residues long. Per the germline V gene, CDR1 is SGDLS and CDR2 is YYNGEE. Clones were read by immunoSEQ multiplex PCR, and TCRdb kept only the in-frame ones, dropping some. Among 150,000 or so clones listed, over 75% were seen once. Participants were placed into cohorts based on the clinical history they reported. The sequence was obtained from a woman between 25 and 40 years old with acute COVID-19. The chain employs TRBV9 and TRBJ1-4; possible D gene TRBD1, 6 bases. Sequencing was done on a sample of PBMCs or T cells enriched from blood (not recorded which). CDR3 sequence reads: CASSTTGREDEKLFF. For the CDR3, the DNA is TGTGCCAGCAGCACCACAGGGCGGGAGGATGAAAAACTGTTTTTT.